This T cell receptor (beta chain) comes out of a study of OX40 agonist ivuxolimab in advanced cancers. TCRdb's copy holds only in-frame clones and misses some; the assay was immunoSEQ multiplex PCR. The sample lists more than 70,000 clones; under 95% were seen once. From germline, CDR1 is MDHEN and CDR2 SYDVKM. The V segment lost 6 bases and the J segment 7 bases; nucleotides outside the gene matches: 12. There are 16 residues in the CDR3. This sequence was found in an adult with an advanced solid tumor such as melanoma, head and neck, liver or kidney cancer. Material: CD4+ or CD8+ T cells sorted from blood, obtained in a trial of the OX40 agonist ivuxolimab. The chain joins TRBV28 to TRBJ2-1, with TRBD2 matching over 10 bases. CDR3 protein: CASRANLAGVGNEQFF. CDR3 nucleotide sequence: TGTGCCAGCAGGGCCAACCTAGCGGGAGTAGGGAATGAGCAGTTCTTC.